This is a list of T cell receptor beta chains from one sample in a study of identical twins. MiXCR, applied by TCRdb to the 5' RACE reads, yields one record per CDR3 protein. The table has around 490,000 distinct CDR3 sequences, approximately 20% seen once. These data were likewise used in another study, on yellow fever vaccine responses in identical twins.

The sample taken for sequencing was CD4+ T cells sorted from blood. The origin of the receptors is a woman under 30 in good health. The CDR3 runs from the conserved cysteine through the conserved F or W. The D gene is left open where the match is weak. Rows give clone size only sometimes, using once, few, many, or a class for an expanded clone.

CDR3aa	CDR3nt	d_gene	v_gene	j_gene	abundance
CASSIGPENTGELFF	TGTGCCAGTAGTATTGGGCCCGAGAACACCGGGGAGCTGTTTTTT	-	TRBV19	TRBJ2-2	-
CATSPGQANTGELFF	TGTGCCACCTCACCGGGACAGGCTAACACCGGGGAGCTGTTTTTT	TRBD1	TRBV12-3/TRBV12-4	TRBJ2-2	few
CSAPRQMNTGELFF	TGCAGTGCTCCTCGACAGATGAACACCGGGGAGCTGTTTTTT	-	TRBV20-1	TRBJ2-2	-
CSVEKEAGHPTGELFF	TGCAGCGTTGAAAAAGAGGCAGGCCATCCCACCGGGGAGCTGTTTTTT	-	TRBV29-1	TRBJ2-2	-
CASSRRGTAAKNIQYF	TGTGCCAGCAGTAGACGGGGGACAGCGGCCAAAAACATTCAGTACTTC	-	TRBV6-1	TRBJ2-4	few
CASVGLLAGAQELFF	TGTGCCAGCGTAGGCCTACTAGCGGGGGCGCAAGAGCTGTTTTTT	TRBD2	TRBV7-8	TRBJ2-2	-
CASSYSIGAARDEQYF	TGTGCCAGCAGTTACTCAATAGGGGCCGCCAGGGACGAGCAGTACTTC	-	TRBV6-5	TRBJ2-7	few
CASSQDYGTSGRGTYNEQFF	TGTGCCAGCAGCCAAGATTATGGGACTAGCGGGAGGGGTACTTACAATGAGCAGTTCTTC	TRBD2	TRBV3-1	TRBJ2-1	-
CASSHRSGRADTQYF	TGTGCCAGCAGCCATCGGAGCGGGAGGGCAGATACGCAGTATTTT	TRBD2	TRBV3-1	TRBJ2-3	-
CASSSTGPNTGELFF	TGCGCCAGCAGCTCGACAGGCCCTAACACCGGGGAGCTGTTTTTT	-	TRBV5-1	TRBJ2-2	few
CASSQLGRGGRGDTQYF	TGTGCCAGCAGCCAGCTCGGGAGGGGGGGGCGAGGAGATACGCAGTATTTT	TRBD2	TRBV4-2	TRBJ2-3	few
CASSRTTPLQETQYF	TGCGCCAGCAGCCGCACGACACCACTTCAAGAGACCCAGTACTTC	-	TRBV5-1	TRBJ2-5	few
CASSLATSGRPYQETQYF	TGTGCCAGCAGCTTAGCGACTAGCGGGAGGCCCTATCAAGAGACCCAGTACTTC	TRBD2	TRBV7-6	TRBJ2-5	-
CASSYGGKGNQPQHF	TGTGCCAGCAGTTACGGCGGGAAAGGTAATCAGCCCCAGCATTTT	-	TRBV6-5	TRBJ1-5	-
CASSLVPVGTEAFF	TGTGCCAGCAGTTTAGTCCCGGTGGGCACTGAAGCTTTCTTT	-	TRBV12-3/TRBV12-4	TRBJ1-1	-
CASSRGLGNEQFF	TGTGCCAGCAGTAGGGGCCTGGGGAATGAGCAGTTCTTC	-	TRBV7-7	TRBJ2-1	-
CSVSGTGNQRQHF	TGCAGTGTCTCAGGGACAGGGAATCAGCGCCAGCATTTT	TRBD1	TRBV20-1	TRBJ1-5	-